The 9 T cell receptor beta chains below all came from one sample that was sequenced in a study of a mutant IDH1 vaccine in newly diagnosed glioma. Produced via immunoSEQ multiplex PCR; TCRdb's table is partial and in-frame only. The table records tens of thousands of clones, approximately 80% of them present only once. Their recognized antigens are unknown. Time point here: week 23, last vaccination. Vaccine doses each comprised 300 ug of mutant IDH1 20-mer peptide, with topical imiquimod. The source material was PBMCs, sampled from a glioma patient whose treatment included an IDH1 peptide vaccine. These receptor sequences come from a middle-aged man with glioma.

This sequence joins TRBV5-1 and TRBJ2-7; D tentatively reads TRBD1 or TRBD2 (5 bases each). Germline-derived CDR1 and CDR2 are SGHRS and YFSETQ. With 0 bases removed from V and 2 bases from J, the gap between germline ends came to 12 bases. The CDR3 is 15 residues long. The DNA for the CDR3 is TGCGCCAGCAGCTTGGAGGGACGGACGACCTACGAGCAGTACTTC. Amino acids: CASSLEGRTTYEQYF.

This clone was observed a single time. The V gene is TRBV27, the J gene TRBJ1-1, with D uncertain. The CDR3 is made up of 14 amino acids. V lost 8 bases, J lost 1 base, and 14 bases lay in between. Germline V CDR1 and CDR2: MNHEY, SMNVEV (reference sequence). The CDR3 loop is CASASRVSNTEAFF. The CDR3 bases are TGTGCCAGCGCCAGCCGGGTCTCGAACACTGAAGCTTTCTTT.

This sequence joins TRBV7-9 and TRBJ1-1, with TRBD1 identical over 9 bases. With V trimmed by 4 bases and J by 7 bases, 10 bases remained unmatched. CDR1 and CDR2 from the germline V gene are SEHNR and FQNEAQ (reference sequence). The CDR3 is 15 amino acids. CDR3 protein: CASSWGQGRTSEAFF. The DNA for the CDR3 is TGTGCCAGCAGCTGGGGACAGGGCCGTACTAGTGAAGCTTTCTTT.

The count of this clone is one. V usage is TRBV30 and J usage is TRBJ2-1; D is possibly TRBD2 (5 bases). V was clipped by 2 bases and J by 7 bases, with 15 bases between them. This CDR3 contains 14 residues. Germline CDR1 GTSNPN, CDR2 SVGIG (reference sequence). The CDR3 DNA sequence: TGTGCCTGGAGTCCCCTAGCTCGGAGGAATGAGCAGTTCTTC. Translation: CAWSPLARRNEQFF.

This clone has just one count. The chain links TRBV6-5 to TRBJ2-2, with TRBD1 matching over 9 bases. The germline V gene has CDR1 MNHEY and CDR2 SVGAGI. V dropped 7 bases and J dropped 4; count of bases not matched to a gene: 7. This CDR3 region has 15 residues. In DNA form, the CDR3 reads TGTGCCAGCAACGCACAGGGGGCGGGCACCGGGGAGCTGTTTTTT. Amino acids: CASNAQGAGTGELFF.

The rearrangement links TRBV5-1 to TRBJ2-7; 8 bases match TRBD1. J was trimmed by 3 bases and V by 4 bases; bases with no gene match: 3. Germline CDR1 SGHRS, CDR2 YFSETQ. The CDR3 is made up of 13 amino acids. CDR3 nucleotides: TGCGCCAGCAGCATCGGGACAGGCTACGAGCAGTACTTC. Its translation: CASSIGTGYEQYF.

Here the CDR3 DNA reads TGCAGCGTTGGGGGTAAGAACACTGAAGCTTTCTTT. As protein: CSVGGKNTEAFF. The chain links TRBV29-1 to TRBJ1-1; D remains ambiguous. The V gene lost 4 bases and the J gene lost 1 base, with 7 bases spanning the gap. The CDR3 consists of 12 residues. Germline V gives CDR1 SQVTM, CDR2 ANQGSEA.

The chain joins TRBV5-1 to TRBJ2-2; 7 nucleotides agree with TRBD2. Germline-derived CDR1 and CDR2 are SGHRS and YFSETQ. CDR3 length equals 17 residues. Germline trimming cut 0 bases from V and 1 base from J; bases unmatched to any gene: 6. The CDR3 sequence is CASSLAGLAVNTGELFF. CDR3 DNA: TGCGCCAGCAGCTTGGCCGGGCTAGCGGTGAACACCGGGGAGCTGTTTTTT.

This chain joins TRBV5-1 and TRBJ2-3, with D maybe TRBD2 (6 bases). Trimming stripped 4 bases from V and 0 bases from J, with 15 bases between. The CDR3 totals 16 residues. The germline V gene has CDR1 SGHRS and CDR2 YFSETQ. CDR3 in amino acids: CASSLGLQLSTDTQYF. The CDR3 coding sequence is TGCGCCAGCAGCCTGGGACTCCAATTAAGCACAGATACGCAGTATTTT.